The next 4 T cell receptor beta chains were all read from a single sample in a study of cytomegalovirus exposure and HLA in healthy donors. The PCR employed 60 Vbeta primers together with 13 Jbeta primers. Measured with immunoSEQ multiplex PCR; TCRdb has only the in-frame clones, and not every one. This sample has 55,000 to 75,000 clones, with 75% found just once. The material sequenced was PBMCs. Source of these receptors: a woman in her twenties or thirties in good health and CMV-seropositive.

The chain is built from TRBV7-9 and TRBJ2-5; TRBD1 might be the D (5 bases). Per the germline V gene, CDR1 is SEHNR and CDR2 is FQNEAQ (reference sequence). Trimming shortened V by 4 bases and J by 5 bases, and 17 bases separated the two germline ends. The CDR3 is 15 residues long. The CDR3 region is CASSSGIGQGETQYF. In nucleotides, the CDR3 is TGTGCCAGCAGCTCCGGCATAGGGCAGGGTGAGACCCAGTACTTC.

The J gene is TRBJ1-4, the V gene TRBV7-8, with 10 bases aligning to TRBD1. The V segment lost 1 base and the J segment 13 bases; nucleotides outside the gene matches: 6. The CDR3 sequence is 14 residues long. From germline, CDR1 is SGHVS and CDR2 FQNEAQ. The CDR3 loop is CASSLGDRGVGLFF. CDR3 nucleotide sequence: TGTGCCAGCAGCTTAGGGGACAGGGGAGTAGGACTGTTTTTT.

This rearrangement joins TRBV9 to TRBJ2-2, with D tentatively TRBD2 (5 bases). The V gene lost 4 bases and the J gene lost 8 bases, with 15 bases spanning the gap. CDR3 length equals 14 residues. The V gene's germline CDR1 is SGDLS and CDR2 YYNGEE. The chain's CDR3 is CASSTSGLRGELFF. CDR3 nucleotide sequence: TGTGCCAGCAGCACCTCTGGACTCCGTGGGGAGCTGTTTTTT.

This rearrangement joins TRBV28 to TRBJ2-1; 9 nucleotides line up with TRBD2. Germline trimming cut 6 bases from V and 7 bases from J; bases unmatched to any gene: 7. The CDR3 has 14 residues. The germline gives CDR1 MDHEN, CDR2 SYDVKM. CDR3 coding DNA: TGTGCCAGCAGACGGGGGAGCGGGGGGAATGAGCAGTTCTTC. Translated: CASRRGSGGNEQFF.